This T cell receptor (beta chain) comes out of a study of CD8+ T cells in alopecia areata. Looked up from germline, CDR1 is SEHNR and CDR2 is FQNEAQ (reference sequence). The ends were cut back, 5 bases at V and 1 base at J, with 11 bases in the middle. CDR3 size: 15 residues. Extraction and reverse transcription of RNA yielded cDNA as the sequencing template. Generated by immunoSEQ multiplex PCR, the TCRdb table keeps only in-frame clones and is missing some. Of around 61,000 clones listed, about half were seen once; the top ten hold 17%. Peripheral blood and lesional scalp punch biopsies came from alopecia areata patients.

The J gene is TRBJ2-2, the V gene TRBV7-9; D remains ambiguous. This receptor was identified in a human donor with alopecia areata. The specimen was CD8+ T cells sorted from blood, collected at week 0. The CDR3 loop reads CASSPDLGNTGELFF. The CDR3 DNA follows: TGTGCCAGCAGCCCAGATCTCGGGAACACCGGGGAGCTGTTTTTT.